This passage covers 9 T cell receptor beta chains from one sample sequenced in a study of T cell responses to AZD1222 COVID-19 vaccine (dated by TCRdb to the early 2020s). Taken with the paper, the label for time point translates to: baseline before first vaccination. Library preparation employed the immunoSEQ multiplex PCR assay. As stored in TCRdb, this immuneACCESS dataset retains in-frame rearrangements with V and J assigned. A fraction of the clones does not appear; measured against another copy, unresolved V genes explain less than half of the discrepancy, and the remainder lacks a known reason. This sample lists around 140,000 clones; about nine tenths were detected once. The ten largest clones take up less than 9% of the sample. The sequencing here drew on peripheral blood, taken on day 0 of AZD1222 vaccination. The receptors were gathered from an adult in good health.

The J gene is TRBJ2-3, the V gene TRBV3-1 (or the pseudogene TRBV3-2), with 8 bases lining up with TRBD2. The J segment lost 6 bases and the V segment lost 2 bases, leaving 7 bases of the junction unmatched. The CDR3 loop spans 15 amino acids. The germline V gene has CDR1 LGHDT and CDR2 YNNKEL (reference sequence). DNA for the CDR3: TGTGCCAGCAGCCAAAGGACTAGCCGGGCGGATACGCAGTATTTT. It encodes CASSQRTSRADTQYF.

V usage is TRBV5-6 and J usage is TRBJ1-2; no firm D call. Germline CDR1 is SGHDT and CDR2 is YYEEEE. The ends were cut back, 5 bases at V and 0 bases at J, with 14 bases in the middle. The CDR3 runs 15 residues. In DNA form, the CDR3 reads TGTGCCAGCAGAAGAGAAAGATTAGCTAACTATGGCTACACCTTC. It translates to CASRRERLANYGYTF.

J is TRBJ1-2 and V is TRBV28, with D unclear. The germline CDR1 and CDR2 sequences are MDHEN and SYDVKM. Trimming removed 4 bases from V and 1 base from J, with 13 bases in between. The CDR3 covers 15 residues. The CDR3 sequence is CASSSPGSNNYGYTF. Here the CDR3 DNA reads TGTGCCAGCAGTTCGCCGGGTTCCAATAACTATGGCTACACCTTC.

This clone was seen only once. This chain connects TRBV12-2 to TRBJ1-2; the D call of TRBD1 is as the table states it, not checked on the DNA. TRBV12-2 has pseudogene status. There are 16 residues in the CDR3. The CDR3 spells CASRPTTGRMLSGYTF. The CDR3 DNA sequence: TGTGCAAGTCGCCCCACCACAGGGAGAATGCTTAGTGGCTACACCTTC.

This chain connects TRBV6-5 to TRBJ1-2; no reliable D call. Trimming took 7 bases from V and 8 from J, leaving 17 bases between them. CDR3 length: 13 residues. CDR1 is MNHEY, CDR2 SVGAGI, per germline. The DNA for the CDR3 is TGTGCCAGCAACGACGACGGCCACGGAGGCTACACCTTC. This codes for CASNDDGHGGYTF.

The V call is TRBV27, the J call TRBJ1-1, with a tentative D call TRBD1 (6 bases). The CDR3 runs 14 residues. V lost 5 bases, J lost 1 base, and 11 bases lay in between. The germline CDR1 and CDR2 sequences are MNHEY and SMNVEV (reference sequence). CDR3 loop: CASSRPGQNTEAFF. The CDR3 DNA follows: TGTGCCAGCAGTCGTCCGGGACAGAACACTGAAGCTTTCTTT.

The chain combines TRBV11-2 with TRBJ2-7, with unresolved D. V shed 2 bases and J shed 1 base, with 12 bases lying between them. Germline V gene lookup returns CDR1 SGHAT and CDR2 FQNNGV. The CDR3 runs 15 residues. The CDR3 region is CASSLTSTKSYEQYF. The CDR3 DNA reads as TGTGCCAGCAGCTTAACTTCAACCAAATCCTACGAGCAGTACTTC. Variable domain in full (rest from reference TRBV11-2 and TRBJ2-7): EAGVAQSPRYKIIEKRQSVAFWCNPISGHATLYWYQQILGQGPKLLIQFQNNGVVDDSQLPKDRFSAERLKGVDSTLKIQPAKLEDSAVYLCASSLTSTKSYEQYFGPGTRLTVT.

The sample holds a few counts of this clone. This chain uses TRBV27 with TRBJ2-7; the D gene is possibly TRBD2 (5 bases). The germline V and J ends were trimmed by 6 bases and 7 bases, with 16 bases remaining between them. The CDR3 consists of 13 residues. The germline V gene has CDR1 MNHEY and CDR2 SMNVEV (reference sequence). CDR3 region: CASSRGPPREQYF. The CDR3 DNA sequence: TGTGCCAGCAGCCGAGGGCCCCCGCGGGAGCAGTACTTC.

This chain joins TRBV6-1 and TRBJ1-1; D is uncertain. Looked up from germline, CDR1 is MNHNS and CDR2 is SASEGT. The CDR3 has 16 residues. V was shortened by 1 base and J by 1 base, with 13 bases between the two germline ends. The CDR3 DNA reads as TGTGCCAGCAGTGAAGAGGGAGGGAGCGGGAACACTGAAGCTTTCTTT. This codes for CASSEEGGSGNTEAFF.